Listed below are T cell receptor beta chains from one sample, sequenced in a study of CD8+CD57+ T cells in acquired aplastic anemia. TCRdb itself ran the reads through MiXCR, one entry per CDR3 protein. The sample yields some 190,000 distinct CDR3 sequences, about half seen once. Sequencing used sorted CD4+, CD8+, or CD8+CD57+ T cells (not recorded which) from PBMCs. These receptors all come from a human donor in good health. Both conserved end residues are part of each CDR3. Each record gives: clone size, D gene, J gene, V gene, CDR3 DNA, CDR3 protein. The D gene is left open where the match is weak. Rows give clone size only sometimes, using once, few, many, or a class for an expanded clone.

clone size: -; D gene: -; J gene: TRBJ1-4; V gene: TRBV4-1; CDR3 DNA: TGCGCCAACAGCCCCCGAAGGTTTAGTAATGAAAAACTGTTTTTT; CDR3 protein: CANSPRRFSNEKLFF
clone size: -; D gene: TRBD2; J gene: TRBJ2-1; V gene: TRBV15; CDR3 DNA: TGTGCCACCAGCAGCAGCGGGGGGGCCGTTCAGTTCTTC; CDR3 protein: CATSSSGGAVQFF
clone size: -; D gene: TRBD1; J gene: TRBJ2-7; V gene: TRBV5-1; CDR3 DNA: TGCGCCAGCAGCGGGACAGGGGGGTACGAGCAGTACTTC; CDR3 protein: CASSGTGGYEQYF
clone size: -; D gene: TRBD1; J gene: TRBJ2-7; V gene: TRBV15; CDR3 DNA: TGTGCCACCAGCAGAGATTTGACAGGGGGCCTCAACGAGCAGTACTTC; CDR3 protein: CATSRDLTGGLNEQYF
clone size: few; D gene: TRBD2; J gene: TRBJ2-2; V gene: TRBV12-3/TRBV12-4; CDR3 DNA: TGTGCCAGCAGTTTTAGCTCTAGCGGGAGGATCGGGGTCGGGGAGCTGTTTTTT; CDR3 protein: CASSFSSSGRIGVGELFF
clone size: few; D gene: -; J gene: TRBJ2-2; V gene: TRBV3-1; CDR3 DNA: TGTGCCAGCAGCCAAGATGGAAGAAACACCGGGGAGCTGTTTTTT; CDR3 protein: CASSQDGRNTGELFF
clone size: -; D gene: -; J gene: TRBJ2-1; V gene: TRBV29-1; CDR3 DNA: TGCAGCGTTGATACGGGCTATGAGCAGTTCTTC; CDR3 protein: CSVDTGYEQFF
clone size: -; D gene: TRBD2; J gene: TRBJ2-5; V gene: TRBV20-1; CDR3 DNA: TGCAGTGCTTCCATGACTAGCGGGGGGGCGAATCCTGGGACCCAGTACTTC; CDR3 protein: CSASMTSGGANPGTQYF
clone size: many; D gene: TRBD2; J gene: TRBJ2-7; V gene: TRBV10-2; CDR3 DNA: TGCGCCACCCGATCCGGGACTAGCATCGACGAGCAGTACTTC; CDR3 protein: CATRSGTSIDEQYF
clone size: -; D gene: TRBD2; J gene: TRBJ2-1; V gene: TRBV19; CDR3 DNA: TGTGCCAGTAGATCAGGACTAGATCAGTTCTTC; CDR3 protein: CASRSGLDQFF
clone size: many; D gene: TRBD2; J gene: TRBJ2-7; V gene: TRBV19; CDR3 DNA: TGTGCCAGTAGTATCACGGGACTAGTGGTCCCCGAGCAGTACTTC; CDR3 protein: CASSITGLVVPEQYF
clone size: -; D gene: -; J gene: TRBJ2-7; V gene: TRBV25-1; CDR3 DNA: TGTGCCAGCAGTGAACTAGGGGGTTTGAACGAGCAGTACTTC; CDR3 protein: CASSELGGLNEQYF
clone size: once; D gene: TRBD1; J gene: TRBJ1-6; V gene: TRBV29-1; CDR3 DNA: TGCAGCGTTGGGGACAGGGGGGGAAATTCACCCCTCCACTTT; CDR3 protein: CSVGDRGGNSPLHF
clone size: many; D gene: TRBD2; J gene: TRBJ2-5; V gene: TRBV20-1; CDR3 DNA: TGCAGTGCTATCCGGACTAGCGGATCGGAGACCCAGTACTTC; CDR3 protein: CSAIRTSGSETQYF
clone size: -; D gene: -; J gene: TRBJ1-6; V gene: TRBV9; CDR3 DNA: TGTGCCAGCAGCGACGGGACACCAGCCTTTTCACCCCTCCACTTT; CDR3 protein: CASSDGTPAFSPLHF
clone size: once; D gene: -; J gene: TRBJ1-4; V gene: TRBV15; CDR3 DNA: TGTGCCACCAGCAGAGAAAGGAGAGAAAAACTGTTATTT; CDR3 protein: CATSRERREKLLF